Sequencing of this TCR beta chain was carried out in a study of vaccination effects on CD4 cells after COVID-19. Per the germline V gene, CDR1 is SGHRS and CDR2 is YFSETQ. The CDR3 sequence is 13 residues long. V dropped 2 bases and J dropped 3; count of bases not matched to a gene: 1. ViraFEST assay sequencing came after antigen-specific CD4+ T cells were expanded with viral peptide pools. Scientists isolated CD4+ T cells after a roughly nine-day culture period ended. Each person got two doses of an mRNA SARS-CoV-2 vaccine, BNT162b2 or mRNA-1273. The sample holds a few counts of this clone. Its antigen is not known. TCRdb keeps only in-frame clones here, not all; method: immunoSEQ multiplex PCR. The profile shows tens of thousands of clones, around 78% of them singletons.

This material consisted of CD4+ T cells from PBMCs cultured with HCoV-OC43 spike peptides, taken after COVID-19 vaccination. Stated subset: HCoV-OC43 spike overlapping peptide pool stimulation. This clonotype was sampled from a human donor who received a COVID-19 vaccine. This chain uses TRBV5-1 with TRBJ1-2; 7 bases line up with TRBD1. The CDR3 region has the DNA TGCGCCAGCAGCTTAACAGGGGACTATGGCTACACCTTC. Residues: CASSLTGDYGYTF.